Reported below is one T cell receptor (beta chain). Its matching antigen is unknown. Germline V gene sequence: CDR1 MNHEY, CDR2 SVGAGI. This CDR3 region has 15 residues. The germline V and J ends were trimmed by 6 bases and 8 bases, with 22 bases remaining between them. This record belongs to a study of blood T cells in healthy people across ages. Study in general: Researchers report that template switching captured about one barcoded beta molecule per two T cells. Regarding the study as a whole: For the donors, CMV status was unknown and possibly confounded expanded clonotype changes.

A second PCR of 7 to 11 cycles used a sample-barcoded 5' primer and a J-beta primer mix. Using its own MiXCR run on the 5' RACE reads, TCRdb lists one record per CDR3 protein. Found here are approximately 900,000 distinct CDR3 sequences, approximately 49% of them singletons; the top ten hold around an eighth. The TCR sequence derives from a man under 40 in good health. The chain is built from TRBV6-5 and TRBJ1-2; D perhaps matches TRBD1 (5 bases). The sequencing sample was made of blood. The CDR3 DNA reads TGTGCCAGCAGCACTCGCGGGGACGGGAAAAGAGGCTACACCTTC. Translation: CASSTRGDGKRGYTF.